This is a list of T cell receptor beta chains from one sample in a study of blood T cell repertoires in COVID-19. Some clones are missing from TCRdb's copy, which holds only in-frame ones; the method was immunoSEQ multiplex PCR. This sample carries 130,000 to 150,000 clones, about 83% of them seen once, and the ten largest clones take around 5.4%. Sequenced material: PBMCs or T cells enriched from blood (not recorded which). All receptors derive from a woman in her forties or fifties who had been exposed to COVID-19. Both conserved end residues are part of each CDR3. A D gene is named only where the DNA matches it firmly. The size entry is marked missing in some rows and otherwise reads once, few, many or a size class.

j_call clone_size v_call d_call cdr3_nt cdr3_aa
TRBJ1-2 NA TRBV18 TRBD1 TGTGCCAGCTCACCCGAACAGGGGGCCTATGGCTACACCTTC CASSPEQGAYGYTF
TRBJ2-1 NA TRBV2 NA TGTGCCAGCAGTGATAACTTGCGGCTTAACTACAATGAGCAGTTCTTC CASSDNLRLNYNEQFF
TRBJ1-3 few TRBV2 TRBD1 TGTGCCAGCAGCCGGGACAGGGGAAGAGGTACTGGAAACACCATATATTTT CASSRDRGRGTGNTIYF
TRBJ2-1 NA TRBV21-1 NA TGTGCCAGCAGCAAAGTGAGGCGTAGGTGGCAGTTCTTC CASSKVRRRWQFF
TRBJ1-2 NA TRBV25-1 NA TGTGCCAGCAGCTCTGGGGGGGGCTATGGCTACACCTTC CASSSGGGYGYTF
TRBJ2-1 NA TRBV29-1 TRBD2 TGCAGCGGCCAACTAGCGGGAGGGCCTGGGGGTGAGCAGTTCTTC CSGQLAGGPGGEQFF
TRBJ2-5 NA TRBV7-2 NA TGTGCCAGCAGCTCAATCCGCCCCCCCGCAGGGACCCAGTACTTC CASSSIRPPAGTQYF
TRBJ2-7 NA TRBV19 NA TGTGCCACTGGGGGGCCGGGGGGCTCCTACGAGCAGTACTTC CATGGPGGSYEQYF
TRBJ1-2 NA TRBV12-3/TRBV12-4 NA TGTGCCAGCAGCCAAGACAATAACTATGGCTACACCTTC CASSQDNNYGYTF
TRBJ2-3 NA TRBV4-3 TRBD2 TGCGCCAGCAGCCAAGGACTAGCGGCCCCGGATACGCAGTATTTT CASSQGLAAPDTQYF
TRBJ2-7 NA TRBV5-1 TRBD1 TGCGCCAGCAGCTTGAAAGGGACAGGGGGGCGATACGAGCAGTACTTC CASSLKGTGGRYEQYF
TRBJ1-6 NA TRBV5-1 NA TGCGCCAGCAGCTTGTCAGGGGCCACGAGCTCCTATAATTCACCCCTCCACTTT CASSLSGATSSYNSPLHF
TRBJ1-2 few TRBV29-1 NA TGCAGCGTTGAAGTAGTTGAGCCTGGCTACACCTTC CSVEVVEPGYTF
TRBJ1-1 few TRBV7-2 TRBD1 TGTGCCAGCACCGGAGTGCGGACAGGGGTCGCTTTCTTT CASTGVRTGVAFF
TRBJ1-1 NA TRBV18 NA TGTGCCAGCTCACCACTGCTGACATTCAGCAGCACTGAAGCTTTCTTT CASSPLLTFSSTEAFF
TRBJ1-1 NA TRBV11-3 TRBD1 TGTGCCAGCAGCTTGGGACAGGGTTTAAACGCTGAAGCTTTCTTT CASSLGQGLNAEAFF
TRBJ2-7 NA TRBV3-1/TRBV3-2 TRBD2 TGTGCCAGCAGCCCCAGCGGGGGGGCCTTTATCTACGAGCAGTACTTC CASSPSGGAFIYEQYF
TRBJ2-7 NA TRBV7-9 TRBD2 TGTGCCAGCGAAAGAGCTCGGGGGGTGGAGGCCTACGAGCAGTACTTC CASERARGVEAYEQYF
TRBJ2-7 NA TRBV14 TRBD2 TGTGCCAGCAGCCAGGAGCGGGGGGCCCCCTCCGACGAGCAGTACTTC CASSQERGAPSDEQYF
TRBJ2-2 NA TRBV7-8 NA TGTGCCAGCAGCTTAGTATCCGGACAGAACACCGGGGAGCTGTTTTTT CASSLVSGQNTGELFF
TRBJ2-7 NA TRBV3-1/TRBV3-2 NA TGTGCCAGCAGCCCAGAGGGACAATCGTTCTACGAGCAGTACTTC CASSPEGQSFYEQYF
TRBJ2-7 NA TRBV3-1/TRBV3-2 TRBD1 TGTGCCAGCAGCCAAGAAGGGACAGGGGACTACGAGCAGTACTTC CASSQEGTGDYEQYF
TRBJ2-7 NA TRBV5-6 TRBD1 TGTGCCAGCAGCTTAGGGACTTGGCAGGGGGCCGTTGAGGAGCAGTACTTC CASSLGTWQGAVEEQYF
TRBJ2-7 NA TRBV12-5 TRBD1 TGTGCTAGTGGTCAAGGACAGGGGAGCTCCTACGAGCAGTACTTC CASGQGQGSSYEQYF
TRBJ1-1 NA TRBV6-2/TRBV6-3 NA TGTGCCAGCAGCGCCTCGTCGTTAAGGGGTAGTGGCACTGAAGCTTTCTTT CASSASSLRGSGTEAFF
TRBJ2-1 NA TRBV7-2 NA TGTGCCAGCAGCTTAGTTGCTAGTACCTACAATGAGCAGTTCTTC CASSLVASTYNEQFF
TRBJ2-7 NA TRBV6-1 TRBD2 TGTGCCAGCAGTTCTCGGGGGGAGGTCTCCTACGAGCAGTACTTC CASSSRGEVSYEQYF
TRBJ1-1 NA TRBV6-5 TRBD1 TGTGCCAGCTCGACAGGGCGCGACACTGAAGCTTTCTTT CASSTGRDTEAFF